These 9 T cell receptor beta chains originate from one sample sequenced in a study of shared clonotypes between healthy human individuals (TCRdb year 2020). Library creation used the immunoSEQ multiplex PCR assay. In its TCRdb copy, this immuneACCESS table keeps in-frame sequences only and misses some clones. Where compared with another copy, unresolved V genes explain less than half of these, and the others have no known cause. The sample yields 2.5 million or so clones; approximately 90% were counted once. The ten biggest clones cover about 0.13% of the sample. The sequencing sample was made of naive CD4+ T cells sorted from blood. The sample's cell subset or site label is to be understood as: CD45RA+ positively selected. Receptors were obtained from a young man in good health.

The chain employs TRBV7-8 and TRBJ1-4; 8 positions match TRBD1. V dropped 1 base and J dropped 4; count of bases not matched to a gene: 11. This CDR3 spans 18 amino acids. Germline CDR1 reads SGHVS; CDR2 reads FQNEAQ. The CDR3 sequence is CASSLGQGIGSRNEKLFF. The CDR3, as DNA: TGTGCCAGCAGCTTAGGACAGGGGATCGGTTCTCGTAATGAAAAACTGTTTTTT.

In this sample, this clone turned up once. This chain joins TRBV2 and TRBJ2-5, with no clear D. Germline V gives CDR1 SNHLY, CDR2 FYNNEI. Between the trimmed V and J ends, which lost 8 bases and 7 bases, there was a span of 11 bases. This CDR3 spans 11 amino acids. CDR3 DNA: TGTGCCAGCTCAGAAAGAGGGACCCAGTACTTC. Translating it yields CASSERGTQYF.

In this sample, this clone turned up once. The chain links TRBV7-3 to TRBJ1-6, with D possibly TRBD1 on 5 matching bases. CDR3 length equals 16 residues. The V and J ends lost 1 base and 8 bases respectively, with 15 bases between them. Per the germline V gene, CDR1 is SGHTA and CDR2 is FQGTGA. CDR3 amino acids: CASSLSGTGIYSPLHF. DNA of the CDR3: TGTGCCAGCAGCTTAAGTGGGACCGGGATTTATTCACCCCTCCACTTT.

The count of this clone is one. The chain carries TRBV9 and TRBJ2-1; D is possibly TRBD2 (5 bases). The CDR3 covers 15 residues. Germline V CDR1 and CDR2: SGDLS, YYNGEE. The V gene lost 4 bases and the J gene lost 1 base, with 12 bases spanning the gap. CDR3 region: CASSPGSPSYNEQFF. The CDR3 DNA reads as TGTGCCAGCAGCCCGGGGTCTCCGTCCTACAATGAGCAGTTCTTC.

The rearrangement links TRBV12-5 to TRBJ2-7; either TRBD1 or TRBD2 may fit D (5 bases each). Germline V CDR1 and CDR2: LGHNT, FRNRAP. The CDR3 contains 12 residues. Trimming pared 5 bases from V and 6 bases from J, leaving 11 bases between. The CDR3 sequence: CASGPSGREQYF. The CDR3, as DNA: TGTGCTAGTGGTCCCTCGGGGCGCGAGCAGTACTTC.

V gene TRBV5-1 combines with J gene TRBJ1-3; TRBD1 aligns across 8 bases. The CDR3 sequence is 17 residues long. The germline gives CDR1 SGHRS, CDR2 YFSETQ. The V segment lost 2 bases and the J segment 0 bases; nucleotides outside the gene matches: 7. The CDR3 DNA is TGCGCCAGCAGCTTTGACAGGGGCGGGTACTCTGGAAACACCATATATTTT. This translates into CASSFDRGGYSGNTIYF.

As regards this clone: Other DNA sequences in the same sample also yield this CDR3. V gene TRBV5-6 combines with J gene TRBJ2-5; D gene unclear. Trimming removed 2 bases at V and 5 bases at J, with 4 bases between. CDR1 is SGHDT, CDR2 YYEEEE, per germline. The CDR3 is made up of 11 amino acids. The CDR3 protein is CASSLRETQYF. Written as DNA, the CDR3 is TGTGCCAGCAGCTTACGCGAGACCCAGTACTTC.

The rearrangement links TRBV15 to TRBJ2-1; D is possibly TRBD1 or TRBD2 (6 bases each). CDR1 is LNHNV and CDR2 is YYDKDF in the germline V gene (reference sequence). The CDR3 sequence is 16 residues long. Trimming left V 0 bases short and J 4 bases short, with 13 bases between. The CDR3 DNA follows: TGTGCCACCAGCAGAGATGGGGGGCCCCTTTACAATGAGCAGTTCTTC. Protein: CATSRDGGPLYNEQFF.

As concerns this clone: The sample holds other DNA sequences that translate to the same CDR3. J is TRBJ2-1 and V is TRBV18; TRBD2 matches 15 bases. From germline, CDR1 is KGHSH and CDR2 LQKENI. This CDR3 contains 14 residues. V was clipped by 5 bases and J by 7 bases; unmatched bases: 0. The CDR3 DNA sequence: TGTGCCAGCTCAGGACTAGCGGGGGGGAATGAGCAGTTCTTC. This gives the protein CASSGLAGGNEQFF. Full variable domain (missing parts from reference TRBV18 and TRBJ2-1): NAGVMQNPRHLVRRRGQEARLRCSPMKGHSHVYWYRQLPEEGLKFMVYLQKENIIDESGMPKERFSAEFPKEGPSILRIQQVVRGDSAAYFCASSGLAGGNEQFFGPGTRLTVL.